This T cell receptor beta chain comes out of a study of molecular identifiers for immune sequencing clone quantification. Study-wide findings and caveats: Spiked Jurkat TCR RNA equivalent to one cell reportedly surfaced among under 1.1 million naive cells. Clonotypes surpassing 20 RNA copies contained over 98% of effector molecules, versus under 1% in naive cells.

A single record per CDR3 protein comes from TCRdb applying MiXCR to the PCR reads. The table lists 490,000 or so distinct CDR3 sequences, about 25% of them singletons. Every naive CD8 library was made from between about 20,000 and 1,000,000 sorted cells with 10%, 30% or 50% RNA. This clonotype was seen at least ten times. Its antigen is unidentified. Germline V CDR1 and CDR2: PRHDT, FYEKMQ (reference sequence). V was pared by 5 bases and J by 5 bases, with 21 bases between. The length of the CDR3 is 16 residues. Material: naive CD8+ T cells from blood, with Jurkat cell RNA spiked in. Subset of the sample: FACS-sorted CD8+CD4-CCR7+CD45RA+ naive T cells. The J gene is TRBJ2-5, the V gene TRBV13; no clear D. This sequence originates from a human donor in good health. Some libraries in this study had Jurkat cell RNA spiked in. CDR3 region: CASSEGGGRERETQYF. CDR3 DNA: TGTGCCAGCAGCGAAGGTGGTGGTCGCGAACGCGAGACCCAGTACTTC.